The rows below give T cell receptor beta chains drawn from one sample of a study of TIL therapy for anti-PD-1-resistant metastatic lung cancer. Some clones are missing from TCRdb's copy, which holds only in-frame ones; the method was immunoSEQ multiplex PCR. The sample includes some 43,000 clones, 79% of them seen just once. The source was blood, collected at baseline. The receptor source for this set is a man in his 70s with non-small cell lung cancer. The CDR3 runs from the conserved cysteine through the conserved F or W. D genes are given only for firm matches. Size is omitted from some rows. Given values are once, few, many or a class for expanded clones.

TRBV28	14	TRBD1	-	TRBJ2-1	TGTGCCAGCAGTCCCCGGACAGGGGGCAATGAGCAGTTCTTC	CASSPRTGGNEQFF
TRBV30	13	TRBD1	-	TRBJ1-6	TGTGCCTGGAATCGGCAGGGGGATTCACCCCTCCACTTT	CAWNRQGDSPLHF
TRBV27	15	-	-	TRBJ2-3	TGTGCCAGCACTCCGGGGACAAAAAGTACAGATACGCAGTATTTT	CASTPGTKSTDTQYF
TRBV4-3	14	TRBD1	-	TRBJ1-2	TGCGCCAGCAGCTCGGACAGGGGGCCTGATGGCTACACCTTC	CASSSDRGPDGYTF
TRBV20-1	10	-	-	TRBJ2-5	TGCAGTGCGGAGAAGGAGACCCAGTACTTC	CSAEKETQYF
TRBV28	12	-	-	TRBJ2-3	TGTGCCACCTGGGCCCACACAGATACGCAGTATTTT	CATWAHTDTQYF
TRBV4-1	15	-	-	TRBJ1-2	TGCGCCAGCAGCCAAGTTGGCAGCGCTAACTATGGCTACACCTTC	CASSQVGSANYGYTF
TRBV27	21	TRBD2	-	TRBJ2-3	TGTGCCAGCAGCTACCGGCGTGGGGTTGGTGGCGGGAGGAGTAGCACAGATACGCAGTATTTT	CASSYRRGVGGGRSSTDTQYF
TRBV5-1	14	TRBD1	-	TRBJ2-7	TGCGCCAGCAGCGTCGGACAGGGGGGCTACGAGCAGTACTTC	CASSVGQGGYEQYF
TRBV6-5	13	-	-	TRBJ2-3	TGTGCCAGCAGAAGGGGCCCCACAGATACGCAGTATTTT	CASRRGPTDTQYF
TRBV5-4	15	TRBD1	once	TRBJ2-7	TGTGCCAGCAGACTTGGACAGGGGAACGGCTACGAGCAGTACTTC	CASRLGQGNGYEQYF
TRBV5-1	14	TRBD1	few	TRBJ1-2	TGCGCCAGCAGCTTGACCGGGACAGAATATGGCTACACCTTC	CASSLTGTEYGYTF
TRBV9	15	-	-	TRBJ2-1	TGTGCCAGCAGCGTAGGGGACTCACTCTACAATGAGCAGTTCTTC	CASSVGDSLYNEQFF
TRBV9	16	-	-	TRBJ2-3	TGTGCCAGCAGCGTAGATGGGGGTGGCGGCACAGATACGCAGTATTTT	CASSVDGGGGTDTQYF
TRBV11-2	14	-	-	TRBJ1-1	TGTGCCAGCAGCACTCAACAGGGTTCTTCTGAAGCTTTCTTT	CASSTQQGSSEAFF
TRBV9	16	TRBD1	-	TRBJ1-1	TGTGCCAGCAGCGGCACCGGGACAGGGGGCGCATATCGAGTTTTCTTT	CASSGTGTGGAYRVFF
TRBV29-1	13	TRBD1	-	TRBJ1-5	TGCAGCGTCGGCGACAGGGGCCAACAGCCCCAGCATTTT	CSVGDRGQQPQHF
TRBV29-1	14	TRBD1	-	TRBJ1-1	TGCAGCGTTGGACAGGGGGCATTCCCGTCCGAAGCTTTCTTT	CSVGQGAFPSEAFF
TRBV6-1	12	-	-	TRBJ2-7	TGTGCCAGCAGTCGACGGGAAAACGAGCAGTACTTC	CASSRRENEQYF
TRBV29-1	13	TRBD2	once	TRBJ2-5	TGCAGCGTTGGGACTAGCGGGAGTGAGACCCAGTACTTC	CSVGTSGSETQYF
TRBV11-2	15	TRBD2	-	TRBJ2-1	TGTGCCAGCAGCATGAGCGGGAGGAAATACAATGAGCAGTTCTTC	CASSMSGRKYNEQFF
TRBV12-2	15	-	-	TRBJ2-7	TGTGCAAGTCGCCCCGTAGCGGTGTTCTCCTACGAGCAGTACTTC	CASRPVAVFSYEQYF
TRBV6-1	13	TRBD1	-	TRBJ2-3	TGTGCCAGCACTGACAGGGTTCCAGATACGCAGTATTTT	CASTDRVPDTQYF
TRBV27	14	-	-	TRBJ2-3	TGTGCCAGCAGTGTCCGGGACTCTACGGATACGCAGTATTTT	CASSVRDSTDTQYF
TRBV7-8	14	TRBD1	-	TRBJ1-5	TGTGCCAGCAGCCCAGGACAGGGGAATCAGCCCCAGCATTTT	CASSPGQGNQPQHF
TRBV6-5	14	TRBD1	-	TRBJ1-1	TGTGCCAGCAGCAGGGACAGGGGAGGGACTGAAGCTTTCTTT	CASSRDRGGTEAFF